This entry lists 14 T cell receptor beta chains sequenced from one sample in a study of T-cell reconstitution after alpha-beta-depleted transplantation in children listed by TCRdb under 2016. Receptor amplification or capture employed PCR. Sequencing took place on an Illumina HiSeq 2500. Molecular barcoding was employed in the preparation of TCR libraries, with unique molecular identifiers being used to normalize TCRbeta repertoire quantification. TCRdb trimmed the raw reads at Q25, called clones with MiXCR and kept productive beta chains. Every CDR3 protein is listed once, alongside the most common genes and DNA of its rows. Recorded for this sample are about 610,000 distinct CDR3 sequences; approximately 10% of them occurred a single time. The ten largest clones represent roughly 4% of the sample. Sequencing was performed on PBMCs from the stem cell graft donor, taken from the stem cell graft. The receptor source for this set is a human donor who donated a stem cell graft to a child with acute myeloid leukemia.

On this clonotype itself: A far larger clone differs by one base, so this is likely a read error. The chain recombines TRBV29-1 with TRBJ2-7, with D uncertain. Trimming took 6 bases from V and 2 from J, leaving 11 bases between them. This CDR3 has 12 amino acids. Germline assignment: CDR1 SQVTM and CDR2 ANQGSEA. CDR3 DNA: TGCAGCGTAGGGCAGGTGGCCTACGAGCAGTACTTC. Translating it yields CSVGQVAYEQYF.

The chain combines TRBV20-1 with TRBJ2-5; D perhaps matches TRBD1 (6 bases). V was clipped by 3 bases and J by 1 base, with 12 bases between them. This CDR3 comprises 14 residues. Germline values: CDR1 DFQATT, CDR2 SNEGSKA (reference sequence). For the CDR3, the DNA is TGCAGTGCTAGGTCCGGGACATCCCAAGAGACCCAGTACTTC. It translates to CSARSGTSQETQYF.

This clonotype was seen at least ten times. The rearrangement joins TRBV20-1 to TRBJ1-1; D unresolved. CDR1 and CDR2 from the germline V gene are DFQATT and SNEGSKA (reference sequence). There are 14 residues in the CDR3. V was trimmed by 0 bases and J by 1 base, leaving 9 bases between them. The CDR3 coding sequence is TGCAGTGCTAGAGATGCCCGCACGAACACTGAAGCTTTCTTT. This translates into CSARDARTNTEAFF.

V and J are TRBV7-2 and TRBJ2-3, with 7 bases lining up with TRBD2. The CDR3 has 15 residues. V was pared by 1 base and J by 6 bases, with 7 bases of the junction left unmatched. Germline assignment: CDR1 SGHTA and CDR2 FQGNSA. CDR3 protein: CASSLEGRERDTQYF. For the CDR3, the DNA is TGTGCCAGCAGCTTAGAAGGGCGGGAGAGGGATACGCAGTATTTT.

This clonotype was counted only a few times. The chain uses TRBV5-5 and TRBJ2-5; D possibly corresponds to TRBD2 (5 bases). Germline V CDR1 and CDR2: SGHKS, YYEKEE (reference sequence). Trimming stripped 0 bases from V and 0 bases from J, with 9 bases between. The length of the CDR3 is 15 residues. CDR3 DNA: TGTGCCAGCAGCTTGGGGACTTCGTACCAAGAGACCCAGTACTTC. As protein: CASSLGTSYQETQYF.

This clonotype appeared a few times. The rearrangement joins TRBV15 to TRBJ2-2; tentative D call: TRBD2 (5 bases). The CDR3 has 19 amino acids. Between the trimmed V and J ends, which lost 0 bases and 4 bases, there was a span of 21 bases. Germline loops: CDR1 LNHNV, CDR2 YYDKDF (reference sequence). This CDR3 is CATSREGIGSRAVTGELFF. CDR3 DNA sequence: TGTGCCACCAGCAGAGAGGGTATCGGGTCGCGGGCGGTCACCGGGGAGCTGTTTTTT.

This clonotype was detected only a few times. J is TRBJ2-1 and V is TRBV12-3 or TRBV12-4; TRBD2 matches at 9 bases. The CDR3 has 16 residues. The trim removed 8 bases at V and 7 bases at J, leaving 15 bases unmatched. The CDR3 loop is CASLGGRATVGNEQFF. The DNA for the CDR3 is TGTGCCAGCCTGGGCGGGAGGGCAACAGTGGGGAATGAGCAGTTCTTC.

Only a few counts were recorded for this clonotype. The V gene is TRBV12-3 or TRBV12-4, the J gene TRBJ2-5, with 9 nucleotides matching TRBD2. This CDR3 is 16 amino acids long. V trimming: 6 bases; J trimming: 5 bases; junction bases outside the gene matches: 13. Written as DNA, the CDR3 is TGTGCCAGCAGCCGACCTAGCGGGAACGGTCGGGAGACCCAGTACTTC. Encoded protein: CASSRPSGNGRETQYF.

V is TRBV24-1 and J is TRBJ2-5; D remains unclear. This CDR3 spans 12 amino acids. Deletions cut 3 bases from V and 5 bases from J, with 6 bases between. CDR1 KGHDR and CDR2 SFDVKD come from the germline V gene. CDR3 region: CATSDSRETQYF. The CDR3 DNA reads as TGTGCCACCAGTGATAGCCGGGAGACCCAGTACTTC.

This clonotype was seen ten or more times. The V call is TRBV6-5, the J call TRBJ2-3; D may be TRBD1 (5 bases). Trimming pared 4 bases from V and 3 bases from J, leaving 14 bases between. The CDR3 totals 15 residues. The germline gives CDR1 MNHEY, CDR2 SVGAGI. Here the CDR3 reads CASSSRVGATDTQYF. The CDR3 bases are TGTGCCAGCAGTTCCCGAGTAGGGGCAACAGATACGCAGTATTTT.

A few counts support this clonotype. CDR3 sequence reads: CSAVPSGIKTQYF. The DNA of the CDR3 is TGCAGTGCTGTTCCCAGCGGGATAAAGACCCAGTACTTC. The genes are TRBV20-1 and TRBJ2-5; 7 bases agree with TRBD2. The CDR3 contains 13 residues. Germline CDR1 reads DFQATT; CDR2 reads SNEGSKA (reference sequence). After removal of 5 bases from V and 6 bases from J, the junction contained 9 bases not matched to a gene.

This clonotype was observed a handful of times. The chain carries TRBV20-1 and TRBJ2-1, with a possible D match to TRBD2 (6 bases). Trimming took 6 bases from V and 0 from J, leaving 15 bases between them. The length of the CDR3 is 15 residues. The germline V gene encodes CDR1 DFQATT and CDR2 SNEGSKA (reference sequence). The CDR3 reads CSATSTGSSYNEQFF. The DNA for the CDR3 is TGCAGTGCCACGTCTACCGGGAGCTCCTACAATGAGCAGTTCTTC.

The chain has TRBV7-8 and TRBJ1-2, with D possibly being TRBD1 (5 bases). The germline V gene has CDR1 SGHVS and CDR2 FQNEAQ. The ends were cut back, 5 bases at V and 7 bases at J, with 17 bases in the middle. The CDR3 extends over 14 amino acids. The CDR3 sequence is CASSRDPGDAGYTF. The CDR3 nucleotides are TGTGCCAGCAGCAGAGACCCGGGGGACGCTGGCTACACCTTC.

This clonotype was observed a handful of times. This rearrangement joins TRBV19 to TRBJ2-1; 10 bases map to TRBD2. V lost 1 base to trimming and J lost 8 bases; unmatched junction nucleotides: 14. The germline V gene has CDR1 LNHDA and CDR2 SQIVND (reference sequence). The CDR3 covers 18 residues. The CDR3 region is CASSIARLAGGRDDEQFF. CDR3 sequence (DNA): TGTGCCAGTAGTATAGCTAGACTAGCGGGCGGCAGGGACGATGAGCAGTTCTTC.